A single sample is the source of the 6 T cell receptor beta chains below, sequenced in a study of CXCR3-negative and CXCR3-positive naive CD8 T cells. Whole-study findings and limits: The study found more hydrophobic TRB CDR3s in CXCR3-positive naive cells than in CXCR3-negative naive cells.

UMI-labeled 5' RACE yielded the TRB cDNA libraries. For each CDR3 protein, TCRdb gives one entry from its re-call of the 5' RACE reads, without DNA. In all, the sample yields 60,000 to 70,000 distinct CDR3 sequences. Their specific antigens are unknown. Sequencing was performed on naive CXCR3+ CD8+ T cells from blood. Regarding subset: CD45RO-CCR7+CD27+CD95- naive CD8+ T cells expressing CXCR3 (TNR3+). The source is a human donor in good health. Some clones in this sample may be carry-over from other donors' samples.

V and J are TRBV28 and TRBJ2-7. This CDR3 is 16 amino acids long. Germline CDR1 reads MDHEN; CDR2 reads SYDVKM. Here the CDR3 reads CASSFPIVDGSFEQYF.

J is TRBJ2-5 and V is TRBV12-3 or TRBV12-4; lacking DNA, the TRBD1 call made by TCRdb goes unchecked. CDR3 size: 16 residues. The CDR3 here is CASSLVRGGLQETQYF.

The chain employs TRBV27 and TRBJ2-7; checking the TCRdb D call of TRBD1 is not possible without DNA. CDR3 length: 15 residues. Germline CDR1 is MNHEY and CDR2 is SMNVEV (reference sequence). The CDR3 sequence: CASSFEGQGAYEQYF.

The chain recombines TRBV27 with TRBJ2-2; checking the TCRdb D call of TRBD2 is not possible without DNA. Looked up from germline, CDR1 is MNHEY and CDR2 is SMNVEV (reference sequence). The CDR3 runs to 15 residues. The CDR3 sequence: CASSFGGGAAGELFF.

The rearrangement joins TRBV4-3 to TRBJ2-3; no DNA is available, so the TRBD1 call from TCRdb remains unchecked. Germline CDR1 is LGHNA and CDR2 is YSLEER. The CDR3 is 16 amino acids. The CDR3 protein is CASSQDNRGYTDTQYF.

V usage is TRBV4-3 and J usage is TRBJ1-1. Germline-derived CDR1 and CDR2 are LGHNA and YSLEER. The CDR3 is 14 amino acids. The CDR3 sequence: CASSSLGGGTEAFF.